The clone carrying this T cell receptor (beta chain) has at least ten counts. Antigen: not known. The record originates from a study of blood T cells in healthy people across ages. Findings and limits, study-wide: The study lacked donor CMV status, which possibly confounded expanded clonotype changes. Getting older went along with TCR beta diversity per million T cells dropping roughly linearly.

The authors ran a second PCR of 7 to 11 cycles using a sample-barcoded 5' primer and a J-beta primer mix. A single record per CDR3 protein comes from TCRdb applying MiXCR to the 5' RACE reads. The data contain around 1.5 million distinct CDR3 sequences, approximately 40% of them seen just once; the ten biggest clones take up 7.9%. The TCR was taken from a woman under 30 in good health. Specimen: blood.

Written as DNA, the CDR3 is TGTGCCAGCAGCAGAGGCGGCTACAATGAGCAGTTCTTC. This gives the protein CASSRGGYNEQFF. The V gene is TRBV28, the J gene TRBJ2-1; no clear D. CDR1 is MDHEN and CDR2 is SYDVKM in the germline V gene. The CDR3 is made up of 13 amino acids. V was pared by 6 bases and J by 3 bases, with 9 bases between.